These 29 T cell receptor beta chains originate from one sample sequenced in a study of siplizumab effects on memory and regulatory T cells. Clones were read by immunoSEQ multiplex PCR, and TCRdb kept only the in-frame ones, dropping some. Here the sample spans about 100,000 clones, 93% being singletons. The sample was Tregs sorted from blood. Source of these receptors: a human donor in good health.

Here the CDR3 DNA reads TGCGCCAGCAGCTTGGACCCCCTCTCGACAGGAGCGGAGACCCAGTACTTC. This gives the protein CASSLDPLSTGAETQYF. The chain uses TRBV5-1 and TRBJ2-5; possibly TRBD1 for D (6 bases). The CDR3 runs 17 residues. Trimming removed 0 bases from V and 5 bases from J, with 20 bases in between. CDR1 and CDR2 from the germline V gene are SGHRS and YFSETQ.

This clone was observed a single time. The rearrangement joins TRBV6-1 to TRBJ2-7, with unresolved D. This CDR3 has 12 residues. Trimming left V 6 bases short and J 3 bases short, with 9 bases between. The germline V gene encodes CDR1 MNHNS and CDR2 SASEGT. The CDR3 DNA follows: TGTGCCAGCAGGGTGACTCTCTACGAGCAGTACTTC. It translates to CASRVTLYEQYF.

This clone occurred a few times. The chain is built from TRBV2 and TRBJ1-5; D might be TRBD1 (5 bases). The CDR3 runs to 14 residues. The germline V gene has CDR1 SNHLY and CDR2 FYNNEI. The V and J ends lost 7 bases and 0 bases respectively, with 10 bases between them. The CDR3 spells CASTDSYSNQPQHF. The CDR3 DNA is TGTGCCAGCACCGACAGCTATAGCAATCAGCCCCAGCATTTT.

The rearrangement uses TRBV5-4 and TRBJ2-3; 10 positions agree with TRBD2. Looked up from germline, CDR1 is SGHNT and CDR2 is YYREEE (reference sequence). V shed 1 base and J 6 bases; nucleotides not matched to a gene: 2. The CDR3 is 14 residues long. CDR3 DNA sequence: TGTGCCAGCAGCTTGAAAGCGGGGGGGGATACGCAGTATTTT. Protein sequence: CASSLKAGGDTQYF.

The chain recombines TRBV10-3 with TRBJ2-3; TRBD2 agrees at 8 bases. The germline gives CDR1 ENHRY, CDR2 SYGVKD. Trimming removed 2 bases from V and 3 bases from J; junction bases left unmatched: 4. The CDR3 is 15 amino acids. The CDR3 sequence: CAISEDGGATDTQYF. As DNA, the CDR3 is TGTGCCATCAGTGAGGACGGGGGGGCTACAGATACGCAGTATTTT.

The gene calls are TRBV5-1 and TRBJ2-3; weak D call: TRBD2 (6 bases). The CDR3 extends over 14 amino acids. Trimming removed 4 bases at V and 6 bases at J, with 15 bases between. CDR1 is SGHRS, CDR2 YFSETQ, per germline. CDR3 in amino acids: CASSRNGGADTQYF. As DNA, the CDR3 is TGCGCCAGCAGCCGAAACGGCGGGGCCGATACGCAGTATTTT.

This clone was recorded only once. The rearrangement uses TRBV6-5 and TRBJ2-7; D remains unclear. This CDR3 is built from 13 residues. V was clipped by 1 base and J by 3 bases, with 7 bases between them. Germline CDR1 MNHEY, CDR2 SVGAGI. CDR3 coding DNA: TGTGCCAGCAGTTACTTGGTCAACTACGAGCAGTACTTC. Its translation is CASSYLVNYEQYF.

The rearrangement links TRBV19 to TRBJ1-3; D possibly corresponds to TRBD1 (6 bases). Deletions cut 1 base from V and 2 bases from J, with 15 bases between. In germline, CDR1 is LNHDA, CDR2 SQIVND (reference sequence). This CDR3 is 17 amino acids long. The CDR3 loop reads CASSIVPGGHAGNTIYF. CDR3 sequence (DNA): TGTGCCAGTAGTATAGTCCCCGGGGGACACGCTGGAAACACCATATATTTT. The full variable domain, in which reference TRBV19 and TRBJ1-3 provide the parts outside the CDR3, is DGGITQSPKYLFRKEGQNVTLSCEQNLNHDAMYWYRQDPGQGLRLIYYSQIVNDFQKGDIAEGYSVSREKKESFPLTVTSAQKNPTAFYLCASSIVPGGHAGNTIYFGEGSWLTVV.

V gene TRBV15 combines with J gene TRBJ1-2; D ambiguous. V lost 4 bases, J lost 0 bases, and 15 bases lay in between. The CDR3 is made up of 16 amino acids. Germline V gene data show CDR1 as LNHNV and CDR2 as YYDKDF (reference sequence). CDR3 DNA sequence: TGTGCCACCAGCAAAGGCATTACCAGAGCTAACTATGGCTACACCTTC. It yields the protein CATSKGITRANYGYTF.

V gene TRBV7-3 combines with J gene TRBJ2-3; 10 positions agree with TRBD2. From germline, CDR1 is SGHTA and CDR2 FQGTGA. Trimming removed 1 base from V and 1 base from J; junction bases left unmatched: 5. The CDR3 extends over 17 amino acids. For the CDR3, the DNA is TGTGCCAGCAGCTTAATCCGGCTAGCGGGAGGCACAGATACGCAGTATTTT. As protein: CASSLIRLAGGTDTQYF. The whole variable domain, filled in from reference TRBV7-3 and TRBJ2-3, reads GAGVSQTPSNKVTEKGKYVELRCDPISGHTALYWYRQSLGQGPEFLIYFQGTGAADDSGLPNDRFFAVRPEGSVSTLKIQRTERGDSAVYLCASSLIRLAGGTDTQYFGPGTRLTVL.

The CDR3 DNA reads as TGTGCCAGCAGCTTATTACGGGGCGGGTTCACAGATACGCAGTATTTT. Protein sequence: CASSLLRGGFTDTQYF. The chain uses TRBV7-9 and TRBJ2-3; D may be TRBD1 or TRBD2 (5 bases each). CDR3 length: 16 amino acids. Germline CDR1 SEHNR, CDR2 FQNEAQ (reference sequence). Between the trimmed V and J ends, which lost 2 bases and 2 bases, there was a span of 14 bases.

The CDR3 bases are TGCAGCGTCACAGGGGGGACAGATACGCAGTATTTT. Amino acid sequence: CSVTGGTDTQYF. The V call is TRBV29-1, the J call TRBJ2-3, with 8 positions matching TRBD1. The CDR3 is 12 residues long. The germline V gene encodes CDR1 SQVTM and CDR2 ANQGSEA. J gave up 3 bases and V 6 bases, and 2 bases lay outside the gene matches.

The CDR3 region has the DNA TGCGCCAGCAGCTTGTACTCCTACGAGCAGTACTTC. Its protein product is CASSLYSYEQYF. The rearrangement joins TRBV5-1 to TRBJ2-7; D call uncertain. V dropped 1 base and J dropped 0 bases, with 2 bases sitting between them. The CDR3 contains 12 residues. The germline gives CDR1 SGHRS, CDR2 YFSETQ.

In DNA, the CDR3 is TGTGCCAGCGGCATTCTAGCGGGAGGGTGGGAGACCCAGTACTTC. Translated, it gives CASGILAGGWETQYF. This rearrangement joins TRBV7-2 to TRBJ2-5; 12 positions agree with TRBD2. The length of the CDR3 is 15 residues. Germline-derived CDR1 and CDR2 are SGHTA and FQGNSA. Unmatched junction bases numbered 9, after V lost 8 bases and J lost 5 bases.

V usage is TRBV11-3 and J usage is TRBJ2-5, with D tentatively TRBD1 or TRBD2 (5 bases each). Germline V gene lookup returns CDR1 SGHNT and CDR2 YENEEA. Trimming pared 8 bases from V and 2 bases from J, leaving 9 bases between. The CDR3 totals 12 residues. The CDR3 sequence is CASRGTQETQYF. The CDR3 DNA sequence: TGTGCCAGCCGGGGCACTCAAGAGACCCAGTACTTC.

The rearrangement joins TRBV9 to TRBJ2-1, with 9 bases lining up with TRBD2. The CDR3 is 16 residues long. V trimming: 4 bases; J trimming: 6 bases; junction bases outside the gene matches: 11. Looked up from germline, CDR1 is SGDLS and CDR2 is YYNGEE. CDR3 DNA: TGTGCCAGCAGCCTCAAGCGGGAGGAAGGTAGCAATGAGCAGTTCTTC. This codes for CASSLKREEGSNEQFF.

The chain uses TRBV4-2 and TRBJ1-2; D unresolved. The germline gives CDR1 LGHNA, CDR2 YNFKEQ. The CDR3 spans 15 residues. Trimming removed 0 bases from V and 2 bases from J, with 10 bases in between. This CDR3 is CASSQDPAANYGYTF. The CDR3 nucleotides are TGTGCCAGCAGCCAAGATCCCGCCGCAAACTATGGCTACACCTTC.

Only a few counts were recorded for this clone. The chain joins TRBV7-3 to TRBJ1-2, with a weak D call TRBD1 (5 bases). V lost 6 bases and J lost 0, with 14 bases in between. CDR1 SGHTA and CDR2 FQGTGA come from the germline V gene. This CDR3 spans 15 amino acids. DNA of the CDR3: TGTGCCAGCAGTCGAGACAGCGGAACTAACTATGGCTACACCTTC. It is translated as CASSRDSGTNYGYTF. Variable domain in full (rest from reference TRBV7-3 and TRBJ1-2): GAGVSQTPSNKVTEKGKYVELRCDPISGHTALYWYRQSLGQGPEFLIYFQGTGAADDSGLPNDRFFAVRPEGSVSTLKIQRTERGDSAVYLCASSRDSGTNYGYTFGSGTRLTVV.

V usage is TRBV11-2 and J usage is TRBJ1-2, with D tentatively TRBD1 (6 bases). The CDR3 loop spans 15 amino acids. Trimming took 7 bases from V and 0 from J, leaving 15 bases between them. The V gene's germline CDR1 is SGHAT and CDR2 FQNNGV. The CDR3 DNA is TGTGCCAGCACCCCCCCTACAGGGCCTAACTATGGCTACACCTTC. It yields the protein CASTPPTGPNYGYTF.

The rearrangement joins TRBV5-6 to TRBJ2-5; no clear D gene. The CDR3 has 13 amino acids. V was cut by 3 bases and J by 5 bases, with 11 bases left in between. From germline, CDR1 is SGHDT and CDR2 YYEEEE. DNA for the CDR3: TGTGCCAGCAGCTCGCTCAATATGGAGACCCAGTACTTC. This translates into CASSSLNMETQYF. The variable domain in full, completed from reference TRBV5-6 and TRBJ2-5, reads DAGVTQSPTHLIKTRGQQVTLRCSPKSGHDTVSWYQQALGQGPQFIFQYYEEEERQRGNFPDRFSGHQFPNYSSELNVNALLLGDSALYLCASSSLNMETQYFGPGTRLLVL.

The chain couples TRBV7-6 to TRBJ2-3; D perhaps matches TRBD1 (5 bases). CDR1 and CDR2 (germline): SGHVS, FNYEAQ. The CDR3 length is 14 residues. V was clipped by 5 bases and J by 2 bases, with 11 bases between them. The CDR3 spells CASSLRTPTDTQYF. The CDR3 DNA reads as TGTGCCAGCAGCCTCAGGACACCCACAGATACGCAGTATTTT.

The V gene is TRBV6-1, the J gene TRBJ2-4; 7 nucleotides align to TRBD1. V was clipped by 5 bases and J by 0 bases; unmatched bases: 4. CDR1 is MNHNS and CDR2 is SASEGT in the germline V gene. This CDR3 is built from 15 residues. CDR3 loop: CASSRQGIAKNIQYF. The CDR3 DNA follows: TGTGCCAGCAGTCGACAGGGAATAGCCAAAAACATTCAGTACTTC.

Only a few counts were recorded for this clone. V is TRBV7-2 and J is TRBJ1-2, with 7 bases lining up with TRBD1. Germline CDR1 is SGHTA and CDR2 is FQGNSA. Trimming removed 5 bases from V and 8 bases from J; junction bases left unmatched: 14. The length of the CDR3 is 15 residues. CDR3 sequence reads: CASSEWSTGHGGYTF. The CDR3 DNA follows: TGTGCCAGCAGCGAATGGTCGACAGGGCACGGCGGCTACACCTTC.

The chain combines TRBV4-1 with TRBJ1-2; no clear D. CDR3 length: 14 residues. V lost 2 bases, J lost 6 bases, and 13 bases lay in between. In germline, CDR1 is MGHRA, CDR2 YSYEKL. CDR3 DNA sequence: TGCGCCAGCAGCCAATGGACGCCCGGGAATGGCTACACCTTC. Residues: CASSQWTPGNGYTF.

In this sample, this clone turned up a few times. The CDR3 region has the DNA TGTGCCACCAGCACAGGGAGCTCCTACAATGAGCAGTTCTTC. Translation: CATSTGSSYNEQFF. The chain joins TRBV15 to TRBJ2-1; D assignment may be TRBD1 or TRBD2 (5 bases each). This CDR3 has 14 residues. Trimming took off 4 bases at V and 0 bases at J, with 7 bases between the two ends. Germline V gene lookup returns CDR1 LNHNV and CDR2 YYDKDF (reference sequence).

The chain recombines TRBV18 with TRBJ1-5; D call uncertain. V dropped 6 bases and J dropped 7 bases, with 10 bases sitting between them. Germline V gene lookup returns CDR1 KGHSH and CDR2 LQKENI. This CDR3 is built from 12 residues. The CDR3 loop reads CASSPNGQPQHF. CDR3 coding DNA: TGTGCCAGCTCCCCTAACGGACAGCCCCAGCATTTT. Drawing the rest from reference TRBV18 and TRBJ1-5, the complete variable domain is NAGVMQNPRHLVRRRGQEARLRCSPMKGHSHVYWYRQLPEEGLKFMVYLQKENIIDESGMPKERFSAEFPKEGPSILRIQQVVRGDSAAYFCASSPNGQPQHFGDGTRLSIL.

The V and J genes are TRBV19 and TRBJ2-3; D remains unclear. The CDR3 runs 10 residues. Germline CDR1 LNHDA, CDR2 SQIVND (reference sequence). The CDR3 DNA is TGTCCGTGCGGAACAGATACGCAGTATTTT. Its translation: CPCGTDTQYF.

The chain is built from TRBV5-4 and TRBJ2-7, with D tentatively TRBD2 (7 bases). The CDR3 length is 15 residues. The germline CDR1 and CDR2 sequences are SGHNT and YYREEE (reference sequence). V lost 4 bases to trimming and J lost 6 bases, with 20 bases between them. CDR3 bases: TGTGCCAGCAGCCAAGGACAGACCAGCGGGACCGAGCAGTACTTC. The encoded protein is CASSQGQTSGTEQYF.

The rearrangement uses TRBV10-2 and TRBJ1-2, with 7 bases aligning to TRBD1. The CDR3 consists of 15 residues. From germline, CDR1 is WSHSY and CDR2 SAAADI. The junction had 6 bases not matched to a gene; V was cut back by 5 bases and J by 0 bases. The CDR3 coding sequence is TGCGCCAGCAGTTTGGGACAGTTAGCTAACTATGGCTACACCTTC. It yields the protein CASSLGQLANYGYTF.